This TCR beta chain originates from a study of response to subunit inactivated influenza vaccine. V lost 5 bases and J lost 0, with 16 bases in between. The length of the CDR3 is 16 residues. TCRdb independently ran MiXCR on the RT-PCR reads; one entry per CDR3 protein. The data show approximately 500,000 distinct CDR3 sequences, about 15% seen once. As for this clonotype: Its antigen is as yet unknown.

Study-wide results and caveats: Few new T cells, the authors suggested, are recruited by each seasonal influenza vaccination.

This chain uses TRBV12-3 or TRBV12-4 with TRBJ2-5; D gene unclear. The material was PBMCs from blood, obtained about 13 days after vaccination. The sequence derives from a man between 50 and 59 years old who received an inactivated influenza vaccine. As DNA, the CDR3 is TGTGCCAGCAGTCCCCAATCCAGTCGCCACCAAGAGACCCAGTACTTC. The encoded protein is CASSPQSSRHQETQYF.